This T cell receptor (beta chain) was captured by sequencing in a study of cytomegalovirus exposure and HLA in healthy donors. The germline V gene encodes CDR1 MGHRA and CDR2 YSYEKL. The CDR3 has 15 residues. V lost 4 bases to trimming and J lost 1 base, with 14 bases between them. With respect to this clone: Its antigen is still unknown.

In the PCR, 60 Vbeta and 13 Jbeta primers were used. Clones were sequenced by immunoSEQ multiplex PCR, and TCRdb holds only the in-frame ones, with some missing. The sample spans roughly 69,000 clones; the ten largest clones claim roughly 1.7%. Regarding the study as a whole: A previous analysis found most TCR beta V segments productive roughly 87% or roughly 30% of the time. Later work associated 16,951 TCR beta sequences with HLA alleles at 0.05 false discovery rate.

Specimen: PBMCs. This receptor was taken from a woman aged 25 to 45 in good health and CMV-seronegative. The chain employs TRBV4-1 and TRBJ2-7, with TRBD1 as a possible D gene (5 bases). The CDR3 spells CASSPQRGGSYEQYF. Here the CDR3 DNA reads TGCGCCAGCAGCCCCCAAAGGGGCGGATCCTACGAGCAGTACTTC.